This T cell receptor beta chain was found in a study of cytotoxic CD8 clonotypes in ibrutinib-treated CLL (dated by TCRdb to the early 2020s). For the study in its entirety: The cohort had around twelve relapsed/refractory and under 16 treatment-naive patients; some 17 were IGHV unmutated. Responses were partial in approximately 24 patients and complete in 2; after median 68 months follow-up, about 14 stayed in remission and roughly twelve progressed. Response samples were obtained after a median of roughly eleven months of treatment, with a range of roughly 6 to 40 months. An average of roughly 270,000 productive templates and 94,082 productive rearrangements was obtained per sample. Of the approximately 90 people in the trial, 26 had longitudinal samples available. Cryopreserved peripheral blood mononuclear cells were collected at three points: before therapy, at response, and at either sustained remission or disease progression. Patients were still on ibrutinib when every remission and progressive disease sample was collected. General study outcomes and caveats: Public clonotypes were rare and either shrank or stayed stable during treatment, and the rise in clonality at ibrutinib response reflected expansion of private clonotypes. Clonality increased at ibrutinib response, stayed stable in sustained remission, and fell back toward baseline at progression. Baseline clonality was found to be higher than that of age-matched healthy donors and was strongly correlated with circulating CD8+ T-cell counts. Sampling times were not matched between patients in sustained remission and patients whose disease was progressing, and lymph node repertoires were not examined.

What this sample's time point label stands for: about a year on ibrutinib. For TCR beta library preparation, 1.5 to 2.5 micrograms of genomic DNA was extracted from cryopreserved PBMCs. Longitudinal blood samples from CLL patients on ibrutinib monotherapy were analyzed using high-throughput TCR beta sequencing. Patients were enrolled in a phase 2 open-label single-center ibrutinib monotherapy trial. Reading the germline V gene gives CDR1 SGHRS and CDR2 YFSETQ. V is cut back by 7 bases and J by 4 bases, with 21 bases in the junction unmatched. Counted from cysteine to phenylalanine, this CDR3 has 18 amino acids. CDR3 DNA is the only sequence kept; it has 54 bases, read in frame from the first base. On a MiSeq, deep resolution sequencing aimed for a depth between 1 in 1 million and 1 in 200,000 T cells, with each clonotype covered approximately 9.8x on average. TCR beta libraries were generated with the immunoSEQ hsTCRB Kit. In the source study's methods: Data were analyzed with ImmunoSEQ Data Assistant and ImmunoSEQ Analyzer, with V, D and J genes assigned per IMGT definitions. Clonality, which ranges from 0 to 1, was calculated as one minus the normalized Shannon entropy of productive rearrangement frequencies. Only overrepresented clonotypes making up at least 0.05% of each patient's repertoire were included in the public clonotype analysis. Approximately 13 age-matched healthy donor repertoires from immuneACCESS served as clonality controls. This immuneACCESS table, as held by TCRdb, lists in-frame sequences with V and J called but not all clones. Of the missing ones, under half trace to an unresolved V gene in checked studies; the others have no known cause. The V and J calls and clone size come from that table; D and trimming were worked out from the DNA. This sample gives roughly 51,000 clones in total; more than 45% of them show up just once. In total, the top ten clones hold 30% to 35% of the sample.

This clone was seen only a few times. The target of this receptor is not known. One base away there is no much larger clone; base qualities are not given. Recombination connected TRBV5-1 to TRBJ2-7; the junction holds 9 bases that match TRBD2. This clonotype originated in a human donor with chronic lymphocytic leukemia. Sequences were derived from PBMCs, sampled after 12 months of ibrutinib treatment. The DNA sequence is given as TGCGCCAGCGCGTCCAGCGGGAGGCTATACGCGGGGAGATACGAGCAGTACTTC. It codes for CASASSGRLYAGRYEQYF.